Shown below are 24 T cell receptor beta chains from a single sample sequenced in a study of T cell repertoires in cytomegalovirus infection. MiXCR, run by TCRdb on the reads, gives a single entry per CDR3 protein. The data show 450,000 to 650,000 distinct CDR3 sequences, approximately 25% seen once. The sequenced sample consisted of PBMCs. The receptors were gathered from a human donor in good health (CMV status not recorded). Some clones in this sample may be carry-over from other donors' samples.

This clonotype was seen repeatedly, ten times or more. The chain carries TRBV19 and TRBJ2-5, with D hard to call. The CDR3 has 14 amino acids. Germline CDR1 and CDR2: LNHDA and SQIVND (reference sequence). Trimming left V 5 bases short and J 1 base short, with 11 bases between. The CDR3 sequence: CASSLLGGQETQYF. The CDR3, as DNA: TGTGCCAGTAGTCTCCTCGGCGGCCAAGAGACCCAGTACTTC.

V usage is TRBV6-5 and J usage is TRBJ2-3, with 8 bases that match TRBD2. From germline, CDR1 is MNHEY and CDR2 SVGAGI. V dropped 5 bases and J dropped 2; count of bases not matched to a gene: 6. CDR3 size: 15 residues. The CDR3 coding sequence is TGTGCCAGCAGTCAAGCGGGAGCGATCACAGATACGCAGTATTTT. Translated: CASSQAGAITDTQYF.

This clonotype was counted a few times. V is TRBV30 and J is TRBJ2-1; D gene uncertain. The CDR3 has 13 residues. V lost 0 bases and J 5 bases, leaving 8 bases between the germline ends. Germline V gene data show CDR1 as GTSNPN and CDR2 as SVGIG (reference sequence). CDR3 in DNA: TGTGCCTGGAGTGTATCTAACAACAATGAGCAGTTCTTC. This sequence encodes CAWSVSNNNEQFF. Supplemented by reference TRBV30 and TRBJ2-1, the full variable domain reads SQTIHQWPATLVQPVGSPLSLECTVEGTSNPNLYWYRQAAGRGLQLLFYSVGIGQISSEVPQNLSASRPQDRQFILSSKKLLLSDSGFYLCAWSVSNNNEQFFGPGTRLTVL.

This clonotype was counted at least ten times. J is TRBJ1-6 and V is TRBV12-3 or TRBV12-4; D uncertain. The CDR3 runs to 11 residues. The V end was cut by 6 bases, the J end by 7 bases, with 4 bases between. CDR3 region: CASSKNSPLHF. Written as DNA, the CDR3 is TGTGCCAGCAGCAAGAATTCACCCCTCCACTTT.

This clonotype was observed a handful of times. The J gene is TRBJ2-7, the V gene TRBV12-3 or TRBV12-4, with D tentatively TRBD1 (5 bases). The ends were cut back, 4 bases at V and 2 bases at J, with 9 bases in the middle. The CDR3 runs to 13 residues. Written as DNA, the CDR3 is TGTGCCAGCAGTTGGGGCAGCACCTACGAGCAGTACTTC. Translating gives CASSWGSTYEQYF.

CDR3 sequence (DNA): TGTGCCAGCAGCTTAACTGCCGGACTAGCGGGAGGGTTCAATGAGCAGTTCTTC. Its translation is CASSLTAGLAGGFNEQFF. The chain combines TRBV11-3 with TRBJ2-1, with 15 bases that match TRBD2. The CDR3 is 18 residues long. Germline CDR1 and CDR2: SGHNT and YENEEA. Trimming cost V 2 bases and J 6 bases; bases outside gene matches: 8.

The chain couples TRBV28 to TRBJ1-6; possible D gene TRBD1, 6 bases. Between the trimmed V and J ends, which lost 2 bases and 10 bases, there was a span of 15 bases. The V gene's germline CDR1 is MDHEN and CDR2 SYDVKM. This CDR3 contains 15 residues. CDR3 DNA: TGTGCCAGCAGTTTAGGGCGAACAGGGCGATCACCCCTCCACTTT. It yields the protein CASSLGRTGRSPLHF.

This chain links TRBV11-3 with TRBJ2-1, with 13 positions matching TRBD2. Germline values: CDR1 SGHNT, CDR2 YENEEA. Trimming cost V 5 bases and J 6 bases; bases outside gene matches: 7. This CDR3 comprises 16 residues. CDR3 coding DNA: TGTGCCAGCAGCCCACCCTGGACTAGCGGGAGCAATGAGCAGTTCTTC. It translates to CASSPPWTSGSNEQFF.

The chain recombines TRBV19 with TRBJ1-1; tentatively, D is TRBD1 (5 bases). V gave up 8 bases and J gave up 5 bases, with 15 bases separating them. Per the germline V gene, CDR1 is LNHDA and CDR2 is SQIVND (reference sequence). The CDR3 has 13 residues. The chain's CDR3 is CASRRMGGTEAFF. The CDR3 coding sequence is TGTGCCAGTCGCCGAATGGGGGGGACTGAAGCTTTCTTT.

This clonotype was picked up many times. The gene calls are TRBV7-9 and TRBJ2-3; TRBD1 is a possible D gene (6 bases). The germline V gene has CDR1 SEHNR and CDR2 FQNEAQ (reference sequence). The CDR3 is 16 residues long. V gave up 5 bases and J gave up 3 bases, with 18 bases separating them. DNA of the CDR3: TGTGCCAGCAGCCGGGTTGGACAGCCGGTAACAGATACGCAGTATTTT. This translates into CASSRVGQPVTDTQYF.

In this sample, this clonotype turned up a few times. This chain links TRBV29-1 with TRBJ2-1; 10 positions match TRBD2. CDR3 size: 13 residues. Losses at the gene ends were 8 bases for V and 9 bases for J; bases not matched to a gene: 10. Germline lookup yields CDR1 SQVTM and CDR2 ANQGSEA. The CDR3 reads CSLALAGAGEQFF. CDR3 sequence (DNA): TGCAGCCTCGCCCTAGCGGGAGCCGGTGAGCAGTTCTTC.

The chain carries TRBV28 and TRBJ1-1; no firm D call. V dropped 5 bases and J dropped 7 bases, with 8 bases sitting between them. The CDR3 runs to 11 residues. Germline-derived CDR1 and CDR2 are MDHEN and SYDVKM. CDR3 sequence: CASSPHIEAFF. CDR3 coding DNA: TGTGCCAGCAGTCCCCACATTGAAGCTTTCTTT.

This clonotype was picked up many times. The chain couples TRBV7-2 to TRBJ2-7; D perhaps matches TRBD2 (6 bases). The CDR3 is 13 residues long. Trimming took off 7 bases at V and 4 bases at J, with 14 bases between the two ends. Germline V CDR1 and CDR2: SGHTA, FQGNSA. The CDR3 protein is CASTFMEGYEQYV. In nucleotides, the CDR3 is TGTGCCAGCACTTTTATGGAGGGATACGAGCAGTACGTC.

The chain combines TRBV4-3 with TRBJ2-3, with 15 nucleotides matching TRBD2. Trimming at V came to 3 bases and at J to 2 bases, leaving 6 bases not matched to a gene. The CDR3 spans 18 residues. The germline gives CDR1 LGHNA, CDR2 YSLEER. CDR3 amino acids: CASSQAGLAGGNTDTQYF. For the CDR3, the DNA is TGCGCCAGCAGCCAGGCCGGACTAGCGGGAGGGAACACAGATACGCAGTATTTT.

Ten or more counts support this clonotype. The rearrangement joins TRBV6-2 or TRBV6-3 to TRBJ2-3; 9 positions match TRBD2. The CDR3 runs 15 residues. Per germline, CDR1 MNHEY and CDR2 SVGEGT. V lost 5 bases, J lost 3 bases, and 6 bases stayed unmatched. Written as DNA, the CDR3 is TGTGCCAGCAGTCAGCATAGCGGGAGTACAGATACGCAGTATTTT. It translates to CASSQHSGSTDTQYF.

The V gene is TRBV7-8, the J gene TRBJ2-3; a weak D match, TRBD1 (5 bases). The V and J ends lost 3 bases and 0 bases respectively, with 10 bases between them. The V gene's germline CDR1 is SGHVS and CDR2 FQNEAQ. The CDR3 consists of 15 residues. CDR3: CASSFDRTSTDTQYF. Written as DNA, the CDR3 is TGTGCCAGCAGCTTTGACAGAACTAGCACAGATACGCAGTATTTT. Variable domain in full (rest from reference TRBV7-8 and TRBJ2-3): GAGVSQSPRYKVAKRGQDVALRCDPISGHVSLFWYQQALGQGPEFLTYFQNEAQLDKSGLPSDRFFAERPEGSVSTLKIQRTQQEDSAVYLCASSFDRTSTDTQYFGPGTRLTVL.

This clonotype was detected many times. The rearrangement links TRBV7-2 to TRBJ1-6; 7 nucleotides match TRBD1. The germline V gene has CDR1 SGHTA and CDR2 FQGNSA. The CDR3 extends over 15 amino acids. The V segment lost 5 bases and the J segment 7 bases; nucleotides outside the gene matches: 8. In DNA, the CDR3 is TGTGCCAGCAGCGCCCGACAGGGAGGGAATTCACCCCTCCACTTT. Translating gives CASSARQGGNSPLHF.

This chain connects TRBV6-6 to TRBJ1-2; D remains ambiguous. The CDR3 runs 13 residues. The V gene lost 6 bases and the J gene lost 0 bases, with 8 bases spanning the gap. Looked up from germline, CDR1 is MNHNY and CDR2 is SVGAGI (reference sequence). This CDR3 reads CASSPIPNYGYTF. CDR3 nucleotide sequence: TGTGCCAGCAGCCCCATACCTAACTATGGCTACACCTTC.

The chain carries TRBV6-1 and TRBJ2-4; the D is unclear. CDR3 length: 13 amino acids. CDR1 is MNHNS, CDR2 SASEGT, per germline. The V and J ends lost 2 bases and 6 bases respectively, with 8 bases between them. The CDR3 sequence is CASSENYINIQYF. Here the CDR3 DNA reads TGTGCCAGCAGTGAAAACTACATAAACATTCAGTACTTC.

A word on this clonotype: One junction end does not reproduce the germline sequence, and a read error may be involved. The chain employs TRBV25-1 and TRBJ2-3, with unresolved D. The CDR3 totals 14 residues. The germline CDR1 and CDR2 sequences are MGHDK and SYGVNS. CDR3 sequence (DNA): TGTGCCAGCGGTGATTGGGTCAGCACAGATACGCAGTATTTT. Translated, it gives CASGDWVSTDTQYF.

This clonotype was observed a few times. This rearrangement joins TRBV5-6 to TRBJ2-1, with D unresolved. The CDR3 runs to 13 residues. V lost 4 bases and J lost 2, with 7 bases in between. The germline V gene encodes CDR1 SGHDT and CDR2 YYEEEE. CDR3: CASSGEAYNEQFF. The CDR3 DNA reads as TGTGCCAGCAGCGGAGAAGCCTACAATGAGCAGTTCTTC. The full variable domain, its missing parts supplied by reference TRBV5-6 and TRBJ2-1, is DAGVTQSPTHLIKTRGQQVTLRCSPKSGHDTVSWYQQALGQGPQFIFQYYEEEERQRGNFPDRFSGHQFPNYSSELNVNALLLGDSALYLCASSGEAYNEQFFGPGTRLTVL.

This clonotype was picked up a small number of times. The gene calls are TRBV12-3 or TRBV12-4 and TRBJ2-7, with TRBD2 identical over 7 bases. The CDR3 contains 12 residues. Trimming removed 4 bases from V and 5 bases from J; junction bases left unmatched: 2. CDR3 amino acids: CASSWGTNEQYF. CDR3 DNA: TGTGCCAGCAGTTGGGGGACTAACGAGCAGTACTTC.

This clonotype has at least ten counts. The rearrangement uses TRBV7-8 and TRBJ1-5; 7 nucleotides agree with TRBD1. The CDR3 contains 14 residues. Per the germline V gene, CDR1 is SGHVS and CDR2 is FQNEAQ. V lost 5 bases, J lost 7 bases, and 8 bases stayed unmatched. The CDR3 reads CASSPRQGWQPQHF. The CDR3 DNA reads TGTGCCAGCAGCCCCAGACAGGGATGGCAGCCCCAGCATTTT.

The chain combines TRBV15 with TRBJ2-1, with D maybe TRBD2 (6 bases). Germline lookup yields CDR1 LNHNV and CDR2 YYDKDF (reference sequence). V shed 2 bases and J shed 7 bases, with 18 bases lying between them. This CDR3 is 16 amino acids long. Here the CDR3 DNA reads TGTGCCACCAGCAGAAACTTAGCGGTAGGTGGAAATGAGCAGTTCTTC. Translating it yields CATSRNLAVGGNEQFF.